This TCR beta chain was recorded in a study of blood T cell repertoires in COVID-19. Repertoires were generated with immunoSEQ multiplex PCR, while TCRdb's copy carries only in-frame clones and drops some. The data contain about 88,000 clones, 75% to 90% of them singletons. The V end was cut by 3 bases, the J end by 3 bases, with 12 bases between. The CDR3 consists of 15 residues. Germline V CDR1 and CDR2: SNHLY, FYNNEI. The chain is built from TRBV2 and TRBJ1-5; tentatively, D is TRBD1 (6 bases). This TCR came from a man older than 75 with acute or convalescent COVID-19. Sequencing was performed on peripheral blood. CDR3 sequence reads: CASSEQDRDNQPQHF. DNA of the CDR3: TGTGCCAGCAGTGAGCAGGACAGAGACAATCAGCCCCAGCATTTT. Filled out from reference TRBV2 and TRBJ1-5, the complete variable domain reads EPEVTQTPSHQVTQMGQEVILRCVPISNHLYFYWYRQILGQKVEFLVSFYNNEISEKSEIFDDQFSVERPDGSNFTLKIRSTKLEDSAMYFCASSEQDRDNQPQHFGDGTRLSIL.